Listed below are T cell receptor beta chains from one sample, sequenced in a study of CD8+CD57+ T cells in acquired aplastic anemia. Using its own MiXCR run on the reads, TCRdb lists one record per CDR3 protein. The sample includes about 220,000 distinct CDR3 sequences, roughly 35% of them seen just once. Sequences were obtained from sorted CD4+, CD8+, or CD8+CD57+ T cells (not recorded which) from PBMCs. The receptors were sampled from a human donor in good health, serving as a control. CDR3s leave out the opening cysteine and the closing phenylalanine or tryptophan. Fields, in order: V gene, CDR3 protein.

>TRBV6-1
ASSEALLSTDTQY
>TRBV2
ASSPRDRAKSPLH
>TRBV2
ASSTRDLNTDTQY
>TRBV19
ASSRTGYGTEAF
>TRBV4-2
ASSLAGDGGNTIY
>TRBV5-1
ASSSSLGGTEKLF
>TRBV20-1
SARMAGEVGELF
>TRBV6-1
ASGPLGIYNEQF
>TRBV2
ASSDQSNTEAF
>TRBV29-1
SVATGEETQY
>TRBV7-2
ASSLSGRGADGYT
>TRBV6-1
ASSEFPGQSEKLF
>TRBV11-2
ASSLGGGSVHNEQF
>TRBV4-1
ASSQVAASSGGFQETQY
>TRBV6-6
ASSYAGTVEWPQH
>TRBV2
ASSLEQGRTEAF
>TRBV2
ASGLVPGLGEKLF